Reported below is one T cell receptor beta chain. As yet, its antigen is unknown. From germline, CDR1 is LGHDT and CDR2 YNNKEL (reference sequence). The CDR3 has 13 residues. V gave up 5 bases and J gave up 3 bases, with 10 bases separating them. These data belong to a study of T cell responses to AZD1222 COVID-19 vaccine. Findings and caveats of the study: Of spike-specific TCRs, nearly half reportedly target regions left unmutated in variants. CD4 TCRs associated with vaccination spanned spike, dominating at 160-218 and 743-854. Repertoires in all cases were sampled only once the peak T cell response had passed. Donors, mostly white British, included more females; clonal diversity was possibly underestimated.

TCRdb's copy holds only in-frame clones and misses some; the assay was immunoSEQ multiplex PCR. The repertoire holds 210,000 or so clones, around 93% seen once, with over 0.95% in the top ten. This chain links TRBV3-1 (or the pseudogene TRBV3-2) with TRBJ1-1; TRBD1 is a possible D gene (5 bases). This TCR was sampled from an adult in good health. The starting material was peripheral blood, obtained on day 0 of MenACWY control vaccination. As DNA, the CDR3 is TGTGCCAGCAGCTCCCTGGGGGACACTGAAGCTTTCTTT. Protein: CASSSLGDTEAFF.